The entry below describes one TCR beta chain. Its specificity is not known. TCRdb keeps only in-frame clones here, not all; method: immunoSEQ multiplex PCR. The sample includes fewer than 60,000 clones, approximately 80% of them seen just once. These data are taken from a study of vaccination effects on CD4 cells after COVID-19. Study information: The researchers cultured fewer than 2.5 million PBMC per well with 9.5 to 10 IU/ml IL-2 and 7.5 to 10 ug/ml peptides.

This CDR3 has 15 residues. Germline V gene lookup returns CDR1 SGHAT and CDR2 FQNNGV. The junction had 8 bases not matched to a gene; V was cut back by 3 bases and J by 4 bases. When around nine days of culture had elapsed, CD4+ T cells were isolated. As their vaccination, participants received two doses of either BNT162b2 or mRNA-1273. The sequence came from a human donor who received a COVID-19 vaccine. This rearrangement joins TRBV11-2 to TRBJ2-7; 8 bases map to TRBD2. The sequences come from CD4+ T cells from PBMCs cultured without peptide, collected after COVID-19 vaccination. The CDR3 DNA is TGTGCCAGCAGCTTCGTAACTAGCGGTCATTACGAGCAGTACTTC. Translated, it gives CASSFVTSGHYEQYF.